This T cell receptor beta chain stems from a study of tumor-infiltrating lymphocytes in oesophageal squamous cell carcinoma. One entry per CDR3 protein results from TCRdb running MiXCR on the PCR reads. The sample shows some 14,000 distinct CDR3 sequences, roughly 56% of them seen only once. With 0 bases removed from V and 3 bases from J, the gap between germline ends came to 9 bases. The CDR3 runs 14 residues. Germline-derived CDR1 and CDR2 are SGHVS and FQNEAQ. The sample was esophageal tumor tissue. The source is a male donor with esophageal squamous cell carcinoma. The gene calls are TRBV7-8 and TRBJ2-7, with a possible D match to TRBD2 (5 bases). CDR3 nucleotide sequence: TGTGCCAGCAGCTTAGCGGGGAGTGTCTACGAGCAGTACTTC. Encoded protein: CASSLAGSVYEQYF. The full variable domain, in which reference TRBV7-8 and TRBJ2-7 provide the parts outside the CDR3, is GAGVSQSPRYKVAKRGQDVALRCDPISGHVSLFWYQQALGQGPEFLTYFQNEAQLDKSGLPSDRFFAERPEGSVSTLKIQRTQQEDSAVYLCASSLAGSVYEQYFGPGTRLTVT.